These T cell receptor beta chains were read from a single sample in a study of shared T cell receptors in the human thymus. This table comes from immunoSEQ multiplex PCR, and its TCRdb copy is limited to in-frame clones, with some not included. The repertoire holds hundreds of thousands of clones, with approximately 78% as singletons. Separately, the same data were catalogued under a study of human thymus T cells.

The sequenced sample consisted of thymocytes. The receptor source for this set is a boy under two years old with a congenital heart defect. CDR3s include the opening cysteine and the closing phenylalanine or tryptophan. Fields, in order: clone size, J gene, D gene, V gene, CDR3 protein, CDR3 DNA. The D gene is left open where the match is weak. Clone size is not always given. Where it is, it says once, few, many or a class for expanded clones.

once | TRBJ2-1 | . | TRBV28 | CASSCTGESNEQFF | TGTGCCAGCAGTTGTACGGGAGAGTCCAATGAGCAGTTCTTC
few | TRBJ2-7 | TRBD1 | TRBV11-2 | CASSPGTGEYEQYF | TGTGCCAGCTCCCCCGGGACAGGGGAGTACGAGCAGTACTTC
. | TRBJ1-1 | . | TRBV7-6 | CASSPRVKAQSTMNTEAFF | TGTGCCAGCAGCCCTCGGGTTAAAGCGCAGTCGACGATGAACACTGAAGCTTTCTTT
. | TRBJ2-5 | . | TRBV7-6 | CASQRVPETQYF | TGTGCCAGCCAGAGGGTACCAGAGACCCAGTACTTC
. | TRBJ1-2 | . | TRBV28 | CASRTGPPNYGYTF | TGTGCCAGCAGGACAGGTCCCCCGAACTATGGCTACACCTTC
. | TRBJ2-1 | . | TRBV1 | CTSSQAGVYNEQFF | TGCACCAGCAGCCAAGCGGGGGTCTACAATGAGCAGTTCTTC
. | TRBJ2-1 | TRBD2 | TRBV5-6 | CASSLPSGRVWEQFF | TGTGCCAGCAGCCTTCCTAGCGGGAGGGTTTGGGAGCAGTTCTTC
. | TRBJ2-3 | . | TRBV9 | CASSVERGDTQYF | TGTGCCAGCAGCGTAGAGCGAGGAGATACGCAGTATTTT
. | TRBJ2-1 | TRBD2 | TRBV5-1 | CASSLTASAITSGTKYNEQFF | TGCGCCAGCAGCTTGACAGCGTCGGCTATTACTAGCGGGACTAAGTACAATGAGCAGTTCTTC
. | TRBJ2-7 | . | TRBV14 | CASSPNTNSGPLEQYF | TGTGCCAGCAGCCCCAATACTAATAGCGGACCCCTCGAGCAGTACTTC
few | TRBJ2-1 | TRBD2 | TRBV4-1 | CASSQVTSGDLNEQFF | TGCGCCAGCAGCCAAGTTACTAGCGGAGACCTCAATGAGCAGTTCTTC
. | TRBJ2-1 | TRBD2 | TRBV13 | CASSPIAGCEQFF | TGTGCCAGCAGCCCCATAGCGGGATGTGAGCAGTTCTTC
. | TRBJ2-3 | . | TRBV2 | CASSEAQRAQSTDTQYF | TGTGCCAGCAGTGAAGCGCAGAGGGCCCAAAGCACAGATACGCAGTATTTT
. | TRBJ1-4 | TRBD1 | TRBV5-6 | CASSGSDRVGEKLFF | TGTGCCAGCAGCGGATCGGACAGGGTCGGAGAAAAACTGTTTTTT
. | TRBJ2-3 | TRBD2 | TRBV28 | CASSPRLAGGPGCGDTQYF | TGTGCCAGCAGTCCCCGACTAGCGGGAGGGCCCGGTTGTGGGGATACGCAGTATTTT
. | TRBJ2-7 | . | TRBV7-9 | CASSLGSSEQYF | TGTGCCAGCAGCTTAGGGTCGAGTGAGCAGTACTTC
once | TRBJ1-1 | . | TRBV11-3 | CASSLAEGGTEAFF | TGTGCCAGCAGCTTAGCCGAGGGTGGCACTGAAGCTTTCTTT
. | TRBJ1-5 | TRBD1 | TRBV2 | CASSASAGGLRSNQPQHF | TGTGCCAGCAGTGCCTCCGCAGGGGGTTTGAGAAGCAATCAGCCCCAGCATTTT
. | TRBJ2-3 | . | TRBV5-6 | CTSIGPPDTQYF | TGTACCAGCATTGGGCCACCAGATACGCAGTATTTT
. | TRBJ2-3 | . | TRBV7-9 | CASSLDWTSTDTQYF | TGTGCCAGCAGCTTAGATTGGACTAGCACAGATACGCAGTATTTT
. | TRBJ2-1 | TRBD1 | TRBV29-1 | CSVAQFRDRDNEQFF | TGCAGCGTTGCGCAATTCCGGGACAGGGACAATGAGCAGTTCTTC
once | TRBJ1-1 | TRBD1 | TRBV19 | CASSPGTGGYEAFF | TGTGCCAGTAGTCCAGGGACAGGGGGATATGAAGCTTTCTTT
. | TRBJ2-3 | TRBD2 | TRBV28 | CASSPPASGRRDTQYF | TGTGCCAGCAGTCCCCCGGCTAGCGGGAGGAGAGATACGCAGTATTTT
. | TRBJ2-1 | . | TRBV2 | CASSERPRASYNEQFF | TGTGCCAGCAGTGAACGCCCGCGCGCATCCTACAATGAGCAGTTCTTC
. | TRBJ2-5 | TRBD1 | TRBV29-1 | CSVNILRDRDQETQYF | TGCAGCGTTAACATATTAAGGGACAGGGACCAAGAGACCCAGTACTTC
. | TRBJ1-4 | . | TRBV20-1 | CSADAGGKLFF | TGCAGTGCCGACGCCGGGGGAAAACTGTTTTTT
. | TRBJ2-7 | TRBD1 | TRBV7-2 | CASSLGGTGSSYEQYF | TGTGCCAGCAGCTTAGGTGGGACAGGGAGCTCCTACGAGCAGTACTTC
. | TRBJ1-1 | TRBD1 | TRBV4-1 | CASSRRTGGFVETEAFF | TGCGCCAGCAGCCGTCGGACAGGGGGCTTTGTGGAGACTGAAGCTTTCTTT
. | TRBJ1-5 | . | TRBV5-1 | CASSLDQGPNQPQHF | TGCGCCAGCAGCTTGGACCAGGGCCCCAATCAGCCCCAGCATTTT
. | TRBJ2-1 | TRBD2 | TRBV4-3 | CASSQDRGRTSGNNEQFF | TGCGCCAGCAGCCAAGATCGTGGCAGGACTAGCGGGAATAATGAGCAGTTCTTC
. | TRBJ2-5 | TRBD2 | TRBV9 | CASRGRAGGWETQYF | TGTGCCAGCAGGGGGCGGGCGGGAGGATGGGAGACCCAGTACTTC
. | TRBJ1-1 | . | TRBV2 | CASRDYDGGLEAFF | TGTGCCAGCAGGGACTACGACGGGGGGCTTGAAGCTTTCTTT
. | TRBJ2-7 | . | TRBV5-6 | CASSPWQGTTYEQYF | TGTGCCAGCAGCCCCTGGCAGGGAACCACCTACGAGCAGTACTTC
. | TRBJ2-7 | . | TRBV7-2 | CASSLAGGASYEQYF | TGTGCCAGCAGCTTAGCGGGTGGGGCATCCTACGAGCAGTACTTC
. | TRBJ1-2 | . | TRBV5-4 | CASSFRQAQDGYTF | TGTGCCAGCAGCTTCCGACAGGCCCAGGACGGCTACACCTTC
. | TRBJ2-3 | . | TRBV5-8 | CASSLRGDTQYF | TGTGCCAGCAGCCTACGGGGGGATACGCAGTATTTT
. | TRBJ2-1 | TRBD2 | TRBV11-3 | CASSSQATQRDVIYNEQFF | TGTGCCAGCAGCTCACAGGCTACCCAGCGGGATGTCATCTACAATGAGCAGTTCTTC
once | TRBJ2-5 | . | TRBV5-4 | CASSKTGVQETQYF | TGTGCCAGCAGCAAGACAGGAGTCCAAGAGACCCAGTACTTC
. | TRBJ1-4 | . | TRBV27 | CASSFGGVGEKLFF | TGTGCCAGCAGTTTCGGAGGGGTGGGTGAAAAACTGTTTTTT
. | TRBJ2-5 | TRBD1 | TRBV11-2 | CASSLEDRGLRETQYF | TGTGCCAGCAGCTTAGAAGACAGGGGGTTGAGGGAGACCCAGTACTTC
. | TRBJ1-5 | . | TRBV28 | CASSLSGGNSNQPQHF | TGTGCCAGCAGTTTATCGGGGGGCAATAGCAATCAGCCCCAGCATTTT
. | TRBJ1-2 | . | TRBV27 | CASSFVGGGRRGYTF | TGTGCCAGCAGTTTTGTAGGCGGGGGACGTCGTGGCTACACCTTC
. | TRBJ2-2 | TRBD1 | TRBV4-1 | CASSLRKRYRGPGELFF | TGCGCCAGCAGCCTCCGAAAAAGATACAGGGGCCCCGGGGAGCTGTTTTTT
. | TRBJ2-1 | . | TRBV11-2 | CASSLSEGTNEQFF | TGTGCCAGCAGCTTATCGGAGGGAACCAATGAGCAGTTCTTC
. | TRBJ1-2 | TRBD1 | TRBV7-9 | CASSLHRGLDYGYTF | TGTGCCAGCAGCTTGCACAGGGGGCTAGACTATGGCTACACCTTC
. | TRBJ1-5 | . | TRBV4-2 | CASSQEERNQPQHF | TGTGCCAGCAGCCAGGAGGAGCGCAATCAGCCCCAGCATTTT
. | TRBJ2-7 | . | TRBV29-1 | CSVEGGTPYEQYF | TGCAGCGTTGAGGGCGGGACCCCCTACGAGCAGTACTTC
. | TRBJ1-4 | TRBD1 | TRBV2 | CASSPRDREKLFF | TGTGCCAGCAGCCCCAGGGACAGGGAAAAACTGTTTTTT
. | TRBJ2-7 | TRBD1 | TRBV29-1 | CSVEVKDRVYEQYF | TGCAGCGTTGAAGTGAAGGACAGGGTCTACGAGCAGTACTTC
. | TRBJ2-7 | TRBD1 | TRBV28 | CASSRTGGISYEQYF | TGTGCCAGCAGTCGGACAGGGGGAATAAGCTACGAGCAGTACTTC
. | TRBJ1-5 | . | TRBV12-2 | CASRLPPGRFHGSNQPQHF | TGTGCAAGTCGCTTACCGCCTGGGAGGTTTCACGGTAGCAATCAGCCCCAGCATTTT
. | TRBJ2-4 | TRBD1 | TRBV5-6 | CASSRRQGLAKNIQYF | TGTGCCAGCAGCCGCCGACAGGGGTTAGCCAAAAACATTCAGTACTTC
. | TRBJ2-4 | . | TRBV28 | CASSSQARGAKNIQYF | TGTGCCAGCAGTTCCCAGGCCAGGGGAGCCAAAAACATTCAGTACTTC